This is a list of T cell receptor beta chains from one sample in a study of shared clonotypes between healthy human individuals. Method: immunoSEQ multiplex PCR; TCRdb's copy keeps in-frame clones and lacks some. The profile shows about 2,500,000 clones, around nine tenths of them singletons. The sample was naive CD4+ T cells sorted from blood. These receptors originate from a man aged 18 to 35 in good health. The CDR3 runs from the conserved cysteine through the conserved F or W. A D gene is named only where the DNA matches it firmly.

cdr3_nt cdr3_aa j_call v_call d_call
TGTGCCAGCGCCGGCGGGGGCCGCATTGAAAAACTGTTTTTT CASAGGGRIEKLFF TRBJ1-4 TRBV28 -
TGTGCCAGCAGGCCGAGCTCCTACAATGAGCAGTTCTTC CASRPSSYNEQFF TRBJ2-1 TRBV6-1 -
TGCGCCAGCAGTGAGTCCTCCCGGTCCTCTGGAAACACCATATATTTT CASSESSRSSGNTIYF TRBJ1-3 TRBV10-2 -
TGTGCCAGCAGTCAGGGGGTTGGCGGTAACTATGGCTACACCTTC CASSQGVGGNYGYTF TRBJ1-2 TRBV6-6 TRBD1
TGTGCCAGCAGTGAGATTAGCGGGGGGCAAGAGACCCAGTACTTC CASSEISGGQETQYF TRBJ2-5 TRBV2 TRBD2
TGTGCCAGCACTCGCTCGCGGTTCTCTGGGGCCAACGTCCTGACTTTC CASTRSRFSGANVLTF TRBJ2-6 TRBV28 -
TGCGCCAGCAGCTTGGCGGGAGGGAACGCAGATACGCAGTATTTT CASSLAGGNADTQYF TRBJ2-3 TRBV5-1 TRBD2
TGTGCCAGCAGCCGGGGAGCCACAGGGGGACAAGAGACCCAGTACTTC CASSRGATGGQETQYF TRBJ2-5 TRBV7-9 TRBD1
TGTGCCAGCAGTGAAGAGGTTGGGACAGTACGCTACCAAGAGACCCAGTACTTC CASSEEVGTVRYQETQYF TRBJ2-5 TRBV6-1 TRBD1
TGTGCCAGCAGTGAAGCCGGGACCGGGGAGACCCAGTACTTC CASSEAGTGETQYF TRBJ2-5 TRBV2 -
TGTGCCAGCAGTTGGTACCAAGAGACCCAGTACTTC CASSWYQETQYF TRBJ2-5 TRBV28 -
TGCGCCAGCAGCCAACCTTTACAGGGAACCAAAAACATTCAGTACTTC CASSQPLQGTKNIQYF TRBJ2-4 TRBV4-1 -
TGTGCCAGCAGCTTACTCGGCCTCTCCAACTTT CASSLLGLSNF TRBJ1-1 TRBV11-2 -
TGTGCCAGCAGCTTAGCGGGGGGGTACCAAGAGACCCAGTACTTC CASSLAGGYQETQYF TRBJ2-5 TRBV5-6 TRBD2
TGTGCCAGCAGCTTCTTCCCGCGGGCCAACGTCCTGACTTTC CASSFFPRANVLTF TRBJ2-6 TRBV7-2 -
TGCGCCAGCAGCTTGGACAGAGCTGGCTACACCTTC CASSLDRAGYTF TRBJ1-2 TRBV5-1 -
TGTGCCAGCAGTGTACGAAGCAATGAGCAGTTCTTC CASSVRSNEQFF TRBJ2-1 TRBV2 -
TGTGCCATTACAGGGGGCGGCGGGGAGCTGTTTTTT CAITGGGGELFF TRBJ2-2 TRBV10-3 TRBD1